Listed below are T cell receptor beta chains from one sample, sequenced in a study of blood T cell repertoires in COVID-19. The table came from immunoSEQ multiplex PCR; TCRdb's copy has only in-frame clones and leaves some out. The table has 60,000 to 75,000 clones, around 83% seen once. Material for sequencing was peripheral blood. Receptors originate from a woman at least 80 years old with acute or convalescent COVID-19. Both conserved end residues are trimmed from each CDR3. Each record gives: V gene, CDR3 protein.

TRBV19 ASSISPQIHYGYT
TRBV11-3 ASSFNRERQAF
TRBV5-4 ASSLSGQGAGGYT
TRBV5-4 ASSFQGTGSSPLH
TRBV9 ASSLGTATTYEQY
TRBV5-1 ASSLGDRNYGYT
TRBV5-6 ASSLFRTGVYEQY
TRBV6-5 ASRGQGWTYEQY
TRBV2 ASRDRVDRLSEAF
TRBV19 ASSIGAGGYYEQY
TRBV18 ASSGQGDQPQH
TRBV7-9 ASSLGGLETGELF
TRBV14 ASSGSGTSGYT
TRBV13 ASSTQGRNQPQH
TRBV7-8 ASSLSRGGSTDTQY
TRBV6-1 ASSAAGGTYEQY
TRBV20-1 SARGSGAQY